This T cell receptor (beta chain) was captured by sequencing in a study of CD4+ T cells in melanoma. Study outcomes and limitations: A reported correlation linked neoantigen-specific CD4+ T cells to CD8+, macrophage and B cell function. Neoantigen-specific CD4+ T cells in melanoma reportedly had diverse differentiation states.

The repertoire was sequenced with immunoSEQ multiplex PCR; TCRdb's copy has only in-frame clones and lacks some. The sample yields roughly 150,000 clones, about 90% seen once. V was clipped by 5 bases and J by 4 bases, with 9 bases between them. CDR1 SEHNR and CDR2 FQNEAQ come from the germline V gene (reference sequence). There are 13 residues in the CDR3. This clone was counted once. As yet, its antigen is unknown. The source is a human donor with melanoma. The chain joins TRBV7-9 to TRBJ1-5, with no clear D. CDR3 amino acids: CASSVGQNQPQHF. The CDR3 DNA reads TGTGCCAGCAGCGTAGGGCAGAATCAGCCCCAGCATTTT.